This TCR beta chain was retrieved from a study of T-cell reconstitution after alpha-beta-depleted transplantation in children. Study-wide results and caveats: Diversity of TCRbeta at day 60 was high in some patients, arising from surviving recipient T cells and thymic progenitors.

This clonotype was detected only a few times. Antigen: not known. Trimming cost V 3 bases and J 1 base, with 16 bases left between them. The CDR3 covers 16 residues. Germline lookup yields CDR1 KGHSH and CDR2 LQKENI. Library preparation (for TCRbeta) was performed with unique molecular identifiers. From the PCR reads, TCRdb called clonotypes with MiXCR, one entry per CDR3 protein. The sample includes fewer than 700,000 distinct CDR3 sequences, under 15% of them seen just once. This TCR came from a male patient younger than 18 who had a stem cell transplant for acute myeloid leukemia, so the T cells may come from the graft donor. This chain connects TRBV18 to TRBJ2-7; D may be TRBD1 or TRBD2 (5 bases each). Sequenced here: PBMCs, mostly from graft donor cells, sampled 360 days after TCRalphabeta/CD19-depleted stem cell transplant. This CDR3 is CASSPGVGAQSYEQYF. For the CDR3, the DNA is TGTGCCAGCTCACCGGGGGTCGGGGCGCAGTCCTACGAGCAGTACTTC.